A single sample is the source of the 22 T cell receptor beta chains below, sequenced in a study of T cells after posttransplantation cyclophosphamide. Cyclophosphamide on days +3 and +4 followed busulfan-fludarabine conditioning and a marrow graft. This table comes from immunoSEQ multiplex PCR, and its TCRdb copy is limited to in-frame clones, with some not included. In the table there are roughly 19,000 clones, 74% of which are singletons. The source was PBMCs, collected after an allogeneic stem cell transplant with post-transplant cyclophosphamide. Source of these receptors: a male patient in his thirties who received an allogeneic stem cell transplant from a related donor, was CMV-positive, and had acute GVHD only. Some T cells here may be from the graft donor.

This clone has only a few counts. The chain links TRBV7-9 to TRBJ2-2, with 7 bases fitting TRBD1. There are 15 residues in the CDR3. Germline CDR1 and CDR2: SEHNR and FQNEAQ (reference sequence). J gave up 6 bases and V 8 bases, and 12 bases lay outside the gene matches. The CDR3, as DNA: TGTGCCAGCCCTCCGACAGGGATATTCGCCGGGGAGCTGTTTTTT. Protein product: CASPPTGIFAGELFF.

The rearrangement links TRBV6-1 to TRBJ1-2, with 8 bases lining up with TRBD1. Germline CDR1 and CDR2: MNHNS and SASEGT. V lost 11 bases and J lost 7; bases outside the gene matches: 6. The CDR3 is 11 residues long. This CDR3 is CAESGGIGYTF. CDR3 nucleotide sequence: TGTGCCGAATCAGGGGGCATTGGCTACACCTTC.

This chain links TRBV5-1 with TRBJ2-3; TRBD2 is a possible D gene (5 bases). V was clipped by 4 bases and J by 5 bases, with 11 bases between them. The CDR3 is 13 residues long. Germline-derived CDR1 and CDR2 are SGHRS and YFSETQ. CDR3 residues: CASSLTAEDTQYF. The CDR3 nucleotides are TGCGCCAGCAGCCTAACAGCGGAAGATACGCAGTATTTT.

This chain joins TRBV7-2 and TRBJ2-3; no clear D gene. Looked up from germline, CDR1 is SGHTA and CDR2 is FQGNSA. V was trimmed by 4 bases and J by 0 bases, leaving 8 bases between them. CDR3 size: 14 residues. CDR3 protein: CASSYMRSTDTQYF. CDR3 in DNA: TGTGCCAGCAGCTACATGAGGAGCACAGATACGCAGTATTTT.

This chain joins TRBV19 and TRBJ2-7, with D possibly TRBD1 on 6 matching bases. Trimming took 4 bases from V and 6 from J, leaving 19 bases between them. The CDR3 is 15 residues long. Germline V gives CDR1 LNHDA, CDR2 SQIVND (reference sequence). The CDR3 region has the DNA TGTGCCAGTAGTACCGTTACAGGGCCTGGCTCCGAGCAGTACTTC. Its protein is CASSTVTGPGSEQYF.

The chain has TRBV6-5 and TRBJ1-4; the D is unclear. Germline V gene lookup returns CDR1 MNHEY and CDR2 SVGAGI. This CDR3 is 16 amino acids long. With 0 bases removed from V and 0 bases from J, the gap between germline ends came to 8 bases. Here the CDR3 DNA reads TGTGCCAGCAGTTACTCGAGAGGGTCAACTAATGAAAAACTGTTTTTT. Translation: CASSYSRGSTNEKLFF.

The chain uses TRBV7-8 and TRBJ1-2, with 7 bases lining up with TRBD1. Germline assignment: CDR1 SGHVS and CDR2 FQNEAQ. The CDR3 length is 15 residues. Losses at the gene ends were 5 bases for V and 5 bases for J; bases not matched to a gene: 11. The CDR3 reads CASSQQGIGAYGYTF. In nucleotides, the CDR3 is TGTGCCAGCAGCCAACAGGGGATTGGGGCATATGGCTACACCTTC.

The J gene is TRBJ2-1, the V gene TRBV6-1, with TRBD2 matching over 7 bases. Germline V gene data show CDR1 as MNHNS and CDR2 as SASEGT. After removal of 2 bases from V and 1 base from J, the junction contained 11 bases not matched to a gene. The CDR3 consists of 18 residues. The CDR3 protein is CASSESVGQRGSYNEQFF. The CDR3 DNA sequence: TGTGCCAGCAGTGAAAGTGTCGGCCAGCGGGGATCCTACAATGAGCAGTTCTTC.

The chain joins TRBV4-1 to TRBJ2-2; 7 nucleotides line up with TRBD1. V shed 0 bases, J shed 4 bases, and the junction held 14 bases outside the gene matches. This CDR3 has 19 amino acids. Looked up from germline, CDR1 is MGHRA and CDR2 is YSYEKL. The CDR3 here is CASSQEWTGGLGGTGELFF. DNA of the CDR3: TGCGCCAGCAGCCAAGAGTGGACAGGTGGATTAGGTGGCACCGGGGAGCTGTTTTTT.

The chain combines TRBV5-1 with TRBJ2-1; 11 bases line up with TRBD2. The germline V gene has CDR1 SGHRS and CDR2 YFSETQ. The junction had 7 bases not matched to a gene; V was cut back by 0 bases and J by 8 bases. This CDR3 comprises 16 residues. The CDR3 region is CASSLARVAGGDEQFF. CDR3 in DNA: TGCGCCAGCAGCTTGGCCAGGGTAGCGGGGGGGGATGAGCAGTTCTTC.

The chain joins TRBV7-6 to TRBJ2-1, with D unclear. Trimming left V 2 bases short and J 0 bases short, with 11 bases between. CDR1 and CDR2 from the germline V gene are SGHVS and FNYEAQ. The CDR3 has 16 amino acids. The CDR3 nucleotides are TGTGCCAGCAGCTTAAGGCCCGCAGGCTCCTACAATGAGCAGTTCTTC. This encodes CASSLRPAGSYNEQFF.

The chain uses TRBV11-2 and TRBJ1-3; the D gene is possibly TRBD1 (6 bases). Trimming took off 4 bases at V and 4 bases at J, with 14 bases between the two ends. Germline-derived CDR1 and CDR2 are SGHAT and FQNNGV. This CDR3 has 15 amino acids. In DNA, the CDR3 is TGTGCCAGCAGCTCCTCCACAGGGTCGGGAAACACCATATATTTT. Encoded protein: CASSSSTGSGNTIYF.

This chain links TRBV19 with TRBJ1-3, with no clear D. Trimming left V 3 bases short and J 3 bases short, with 12 bases between. Germline loops: CDR1 LNHDA, CDR2 SQIVND (reference sequence). The CDR3 loop spans 15 amino acids. The CDR3 here is CASSIGYGDGNTIYF. CDR3 DNA: TGTGCCAGTAGTATTGGTTACGGAGATGGAAACACCATATATTTT. The full variable domain, rest sourced from reference TRBV19 and TRBJ1-3, is DGGITQSPKYLFRKEGQNVTLSCEQNLNHDAMYWYRQDPGQGLRLIYYSQIVNDFQKGDIAEGYSVSREKKESFPLTVTSAQKNPTAFYLCASSIGYGDGNTIYFGEGSWLTVV.

This clone appeared once. The chain combines TRBV10-2 with TRBJ1-5; TRBD1 aligns across 11 bases. V trimming: 2 bases; J trimming: 3 bases; junction bases outside the gene matches: 3. Germline CDR1 reads WSHSY; CDR2 reads SAAADI. The CDR3 length is 16 residues. The CDR3 bases are TGCGCCAGCAGTGAGAGGGACAGGGGGTACAATCAGCCCCAGCATTTT. Encoded protein: CASSERDRGYNQPQHF.

This clone occurred a few times. The rearrangement links TRBV7-8 to TRBJ2-7, with 8 bases identical to TRBD1. Germline CDR1 is SGHVS and CDR2 is FQNEAQ. The CDR3 consists of 17 residues. Germline trimming cut 5 bases from V and 3 bases from J; bases unmatched to any gene: 15. The CDR3 DNA sequence: TGTGCCAGCAGCCCAGGGGGCTCAAGGGAAAGAGACTACGAGCAGTACTTC. This sequence encodes CASSPGGSRERDYEQYF.

V and J are TRBV2 and TRBJ1-2, with D perhaps matching TRBD1 (6 bases). This CDR3 has 15 residues. Between the trimmed V and J ends, which lost 8 bases and 6 bases, there was a span of 22 bases. Germline V CDR1 and CDR2: SNHLY, FYNNEI. CDR3 in DNA: TGTGCCAGCTCCGAAATGGGGGTACAGGGCGATGGCTACACCTTC. It encodes CASSEMGVQGDGYTF.

The V call is TRBV6-1, the J call TRBJ2-1; D uncertain. The CDR3 is 14 residues long. Germline V gene sequence: CDR1 MNHNS, CDR2 SASEGT. The V and J ends lost 0 bases and 4 bases respectively, with 7 bases between them. The CDR3 DNA sequence: TGTGCCAGCAGTGAAGCAAGCCCATACAATGAGCAGTTCTTC. Translating it yields CASSEASPYNEQFF.

The rearrangement joins TRBV6-6 to TRBJ1-1, with D unresolved. CDR3 length: 14 amino acids. Germline-derived CDR1 and CDR2 are MNHNY and SVGAGI (reference sequence). V was pared by 5 bases and J by 6 bases, with 16 bases between. The DNA of the CDR3 is TGTGCCAGCAGTGAGCCACACCACGAGGCTGAAGCTTTCTTT. This translates into CASSEPHHEAEAFF.

This clone was observed a handful of times. The genes are TRBV30 and TRBJ2-5; 8 bases agree with TRBD1. The length of the CDR3 is 14 residues. In germline, CDR1 is GTSNPN, CDR2 SVGIG (reference sequence). The V segment lost 6 bases and the J segment 2 bases; nucleotides outside the gene matches: 8. CDR3 bases: TGTGCCTGCAATGGACAGGGAAGGCAAGAGACCCAGTACTTC. Translation: CACNGQGRQETQYF.

The chain has TRBV7-8 and TRBJ2-7; 8 bases agree with TRBD2. From germline, CDR1 is SGHVS and CDR2 FQNEAQ. The CDR3 runs to 16 residues. V shed 0 bases, J shed 4 bases, and the junction held 8 bases outside the gene matches. The CDR3 DNA reads as TGTGCCAGCAGCTTAGCGAGCGGGGGAGGGGTTTACGAGCAGTACTTC. Residues: CASSLASGGGVYEQYF.

The chain joins TRBV6-1 to TRBJ1-1, with D perhaps matching TRBD1 (5 bases). The length of the CDR3 is 14 residues. V shed 7 bases and J shed 3 bases, with 15 bases lying between them. Germline CDR1 MNHNS, CDR2 SASEGT. The CDR3 DNA is TGTGCCAGCATACGGGGGGGGTTAGACACTGAAGCTTTCTTT. Amino acids: CASIRGGLDTEAFF.

This clone was counted only a few times. The rearrangement links TRBV4-1 to TRBJ1-5; tentatively, D is TRBD1 (6 bases). Trimming took 0 bases from V and 2 from J, leaving 11 bases between them. This CDR3 spans 16 amino acids. The germline gives CDR1 MGHRA, CDR2 YSYEKL. CDR3 nucleotides: TGCGCCAGCAGCCAAGACGGGGGGCTGGGCAATCAGCCCCAGCATTTT. Translation: CASSQDGGLGNQPQHF.